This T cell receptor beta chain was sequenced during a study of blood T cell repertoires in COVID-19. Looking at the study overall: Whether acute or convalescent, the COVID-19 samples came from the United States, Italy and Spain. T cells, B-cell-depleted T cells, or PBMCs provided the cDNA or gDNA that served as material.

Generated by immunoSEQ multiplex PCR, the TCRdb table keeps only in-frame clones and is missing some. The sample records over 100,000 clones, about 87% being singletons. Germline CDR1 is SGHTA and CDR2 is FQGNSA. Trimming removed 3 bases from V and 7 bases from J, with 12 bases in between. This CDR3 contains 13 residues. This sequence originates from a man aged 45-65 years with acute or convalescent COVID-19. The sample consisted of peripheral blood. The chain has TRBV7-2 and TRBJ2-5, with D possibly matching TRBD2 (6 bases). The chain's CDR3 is CASSFGTGGTQYF. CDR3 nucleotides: TGTGCCAGCAGCTTTGGAACCGGGGGGACCCAGTACTTC.